The T cell receptor (beta chain) described here comes from a study of T cells in Graves' hyperthyroidism and ophthalmopathy. Study-level results: Model output signaled ophthalmopathy a median 6.5 months ahead of onset.

This clonotype was counted ten times or more. Its antigen is undetermined. From RNA transcripts, TCR beta CDR3 regions were amplified. TCR CDR3 underwent first-round RT-PCR with the HTBI primer set. MiXCR, applied by TCRdb to the multiplex PCR reads, yields one record per CDR3 protein. The table lists 380,000 or so distinct CDR3 sequences, 19% of them singletons. The germline V and J ends were trimmed by 10 bases and 2 bases, with 18 bases remaining between them. The CDR3 loop spans 14 amino acids. Germline V gene lookup returns CDR1 SGHAT and CDR2 FQNNGV. The chain recombines TRBV11-2 with TRBJ2-7; tentative D call: TRBD1 (6 bases). Sequencing used blood. The TCR originated in a woman between 18 and 29 years old with Graves' hyperthyroidism. In DNA form, the CDR3 reads TGTGCCACCCTCTTAGAACAGGGCCCCTACGAGCAGTACTTC. Translating gives CATLLEQGPYEQYF.